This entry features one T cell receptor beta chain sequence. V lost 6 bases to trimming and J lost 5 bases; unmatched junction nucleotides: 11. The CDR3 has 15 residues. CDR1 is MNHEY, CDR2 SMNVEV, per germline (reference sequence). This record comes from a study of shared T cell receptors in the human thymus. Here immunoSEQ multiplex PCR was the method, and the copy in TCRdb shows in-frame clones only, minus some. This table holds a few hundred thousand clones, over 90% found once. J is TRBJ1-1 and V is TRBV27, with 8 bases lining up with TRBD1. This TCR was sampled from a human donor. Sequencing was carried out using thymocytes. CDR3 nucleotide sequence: TGTGCCAGCAGCAAGCTCGACAGGGGACAGACTGAAGCTTTCTTT. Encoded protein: CASSKLDRGQTEAFF.